Included here is one T cell receptor (beta chain) sequence, with context. The CDR3 consists of 12 residues. The junction had 2 bases not matched to a gene; V was cut back by 6 bases and J by 6 bases. Germline V gene sequence: CDR1 SNHLY, CDR2 FYNNEI. In the original processing: Nucleated cell counts were estimated from reference gene primer amplification. Generated by immunoSEQ multiplex PCR, the TCRdb table keeps only in-frame clones and is missing some. V, J and clone size derive from that table, while D and trimming were established from the DNA sequence. The sample yields 250,000 to 350,000 clones, around 87% seen once. The data are from a study of blood T cell repertoires in COVID-19. Study-wide context: In each case, the material was cDNA or gDNA derived from T cells, B-cell-depleted T cells, or PBMCs.

The V call is TRBV2, the J call TRBJ2-7, with TRBD2 matching 10 bases. Sequencing was carried out using PBMCs or T cells enriched from blood (not recorded which). The TCR was taken from a young woman with acute COVID-19. The CDR3 region has the DNA TGTGCCAGCAGCCGGACTAGCGGCGAGCAGTACTTC. It encodes CASSRTSGEQYF.